The 20 T cell receptor beta chains below all came from one sample that was sequenced in a study of glioma-infiltrating T cells after dendritic cell vaccination. Produced via immunoSEQ multiplex PCR; TCRdb's table is partial and in-frame only. The data show more than 95,000 clones, over 80% seen once. Time point reported: after dendritic cell vaccination, including at tumor progression/relapse. Material: blood, obtained after dendritic cell vaccination. Receptor source: a human donor with glioblastoma.

This chain joins TRBV5-6 and TRBJ1-4, with TRBD1 as a possible D gene (5 bases). Germline values: CDR1 SGHDT, CDR2 YYEEEE. V was cut by 4 bases and J by 4 bases, with 14 bases left in between. The CDR3 contains 15 residues. The CDR3 sequence is CASSQATAINEKLFF. CDR3 in DNA: TGTGCCAGCAGCCAGGCGACAGCGATTAATGAAAAACTGTTTTTT.

This clone was detected only a few times. J is TRBJ1-2 and V is TRBV12-5, with no clear D. Trimming took off 1 base at V and 7 bases at J, with 7 bases between the two ends. Germline assignment: CDR1 LGHNT and CDR2 FRNRAP. The CDR3 runs 12 residues. Here the CDR3 DNA reads TGTGCTAGTGGTTTGGAATCTAGTGGCTACACCTTC. Its translation is CASGLESSGYTF.

The gene calls are TRBV6-5 and TRBJ1-2; 7 bases line up with TRBD1. V was clipped by 4 bases and J by 5 bases; unmatched bases: 10. The CDR3 length is 15 residues. The germline CDR1 and CDR2 sequences are MNHEY and SVGAGI. In DNA, the CDR3 is TGTGCCAGCAGTTCGACAGGGTGGGGAAGGTATGGCTACACCTTC. Translating gives CASSSTGWGRYGYTF.

This clone was observed once. CDR3 in DNA: TGTGCCAGCAGCTCCCCGATGGGACAGGGGGCACGGGAGACCCAGTACTTC. Protein sequence: CASSSPMGQGARETQYF. V is TRBV5-4 and J is TRBJ2-5; the match to TRBD1 covers 12 bases. CDR3 size: 17 residues. V was pared by 3 bases and J by 5 bases, with 11 bases of the junction left unmatched. Germline V CDR1 and CDR2: SGHNT, YYREEE (reference sequence).

In this sample, this clone turned up once. CDR3 bases: TGTGCCAGCAGCTGGATTAGCGGGAGGGCCATCGAGCAGTACTTC. Translating gives CASSWISGRAIEQYF. J is TRBJ2-7 and V is TRBV11-2; 11 bases map to TRBD2. This CDR3 region has 15 residues. The V gene end was trimmed by 4 bases and the J gene end by 6 bases; junction bases not matched to a gene: 8. Per the germline V gene, CDR1 is SGHAT and CDR2 is FQNNGV.

The V and J genes are TRBV9 and TRBJ2-2, with D possibly TRBD1 on 7 matching bases. The CDR3 has 15 amino acids. Trimming removed 0 bases from V and 4 bases from J, with 10 bases in between. Germline lookup yields CDR1 SGDLS and CDR2 YYNGEE. CDR3 amino acids: CASSVGQGGTGELFF. As DNA, the CDR3 is TGTGCCAGCAGCGTAGGCCAGGGGGGCACCGGGGAGCTGTTTTTT.

The chain has TRBV7-9 and TRBJ2-1, with 14 nucleotides matching TRBD2. V was clipped by 4 bases and J by 6 bases; unmatched bases: 8. CDR3 length equals 17 residues. Germline V gives CDR1 SEHNR, CDR2 FQNEAQ (reference sequence). The CDR3: CASSSQKGLAGVNEQFF. The CDR3 DNA reads TGTGCCAGCAGCTCACAAAAGGGACTAGCGGGAGTCAATGAGCAGTTCTTC.

The rearrangement uses TRBV5-1 and TRBJ2-3; 8 positions agree with TRBD2. From germline, CDR1 is SGHRS and CDR2 YFSETQ. J lost 1 base, V lost 7 bases, and 14 bases had no gene match. The CDR3 spans 17 residues. CDR3 residues: CASVPVGSGGRTDTQYF. The CDR3 nucleotides read TGCGCCAGCGTCCCCGTCGGATCGGGAGGGCGCACAGATACGCAGTATTTT.

The chain links TRBV30 to TRBJ1-1, with a possible D match to TRBD1 (6 bases). CDR1 is GTSNPN and CDR2 is SVGIG in the germline V gene (reference sequence). The germline V and J ends were trimmed by 8 bases and 3 bases, with 10 bases remaining between them. This CDR3 contains 11 residues. For the CDR3, the DNA is TGTGCCGGCCAGGGGTACACTGAAGCTTTCTTT. Translated, it gives CAGQGYTEAFF.

This clone was seen a few times. The chain carries TRBV7-9 and TRBJ2-7; 10 bases are shared with TRBD2. The germline gives CDR1 SEHNR, CDR2 FQNEAQ (reference sequence). The CDR3 is 16 amino acids. The V segment lost 7 bases and the J segment 5 bases; nucleotides outside the gene matches: 14. The CDR3, as DNA: TGTGCCAGCACCTTCTACCGACTAGCGGGCGCAGACGAGCAGTACTTC. The encoded protein is CASTFYRLAGADEQYF.

CDR3 protein: CASSQRGEGAEQYF. As DNA, the CDR3 is TGTGCCAGCAGCCAACGCGGGGAGGGAGCCGAGCAGTACTTC. V is TRBV7-6 and J is TRBJ2-7, with 7 bases matching TRBD2. The CDR3 is 14 residues long. V lost 5 bases, J lost 6 bases, and 10 bases stayed unmatched. Per germline, CDR1 SGHVS and CDR2 FNYEAQ.

The chain couples TRBV6-6 to TRBJ1-2, with TRBD1 matching 9 bases. The J segment lost 8 bases and the V segment lost 4 bases, leaving 11 bases of the junction unmatched. Germline V gene data show CDR1 as MNHNY and CDR2 as SVGAGI (reference sequence). The CDR3 length is 15 residues. The CDR3 DNA follows: TGTGCCAGCAGTTTAACCAACAGGGGGCGGTGGGGCTACACCTTC. Its translation is CASSLTNRGRWGYTF.

This chain uses TRBV5-5 with TRBJ1-1; D might be TRBD1 (6 bases). The CDR3 runs 15 residues. Trimming stripped 5 bases from V and 4 bases from J, with 18 bases between. CDR1 is SGHKS and CDR2 is YYEKEE in the germline V gene (reference sequence). This chain's CDR3 is CASSVRGAVGTEAFF. The DNA of the CDR3 is TGTGCCAGCAGTGTGCGGGGGGCGGTGGGCACTGAAGCTTTCTTT.

The V and J genes are TRBV5-1 and TRBJ1-2; no clear D gene. The CDR3 totals 15 residues. Trimming took 5 bases from V and 2 from J, leaving 16 bases between them. Looked up from germline, CDR1 is SGHRS and CDR2 is YFSETQ. In DNA, the CDR3 is TGCGCCAGCAGATTGAGGTTGGAGGGAAACTATGGCTACACCTTC. Its translation is CASRLRLEGNYGYTF.

The CDR3 DNA is TGTGCCAGCAGTTTATCGCCTAGCCCTACGCAGTATTTT. Protein product: CASSLSPSPTQYF. The chain couples TRBV27 to TRBJ2-3; D perhaps matches TRBD2 (5 bases). Germline lookup yields CDR1 MNHEY and CDR2 SMNVEV (reference sequence). CDR3 size: 13 residues. The V end lost 0 bases, the J end lost 8 bases, and 9 bases lay between the germline ends.

The rearrangement links TRBV19 to TRBJ2-7; possibly TRBD1 for D (5 bases). The CDR3 contains 13 residues. V was cut by 4 bases and J by 3 bases, with 10 bases left in between. CDR1 and CDR2 (germline): LNHDA, SQIVND (reference sequence). The CDR3 protein is CASSTGLVYEQYF. Written as DNA, the CDR3 is TGTGCCAGTAGTACAGGGTTGGTCTACGAGCAGTACTTC. Full variable domain (remainder filled in from reference TRBV19 and TRBJ2-7): DGGITQSPKYLFRKEGQNVTLSCEQNLNHDAMYWYRQDPGQGLRLIYYSQIVNDFQKGDIAEGYSVSREKKESFPLTVTSAQKNPTAFYLCASSTGLVYEQYFGPGTRLTVT.

The V call is TRBV5-1, the J call TRBJ1-1; D not certain. Trimming stripped 2 bases from V and 7 bases from J, with 9 bases between. Germline-derived CDR1 and CDR2 are SGHRS and YFSETQ. The CDR3 spans 12 residues. The DNA for the CDR3 is TGCGCCAGCAGCTTAGAGGGCAGTGAAGCTTTCTTT. Translated: CASSLEGSEAFF.

This clone was found a few times. As DNA, the CDR3 is TGTGCCACCAGCAGAGAGGACAGGGCATACTCACCCCTCCACTTT. This gives the protein CATSREDRAYSPLHF. V and J are TRBV15 and TRBJ1-6; 8 bases line up with TRBD1. The CDR3 is 15 residues long. With V trimmed by 0 bases and J by 10 bases, 5 bases remained unmatched. The germline CDR1 and CDR2 sequences are LNHNV and YYDKDF (reference sequence).

This chain uses TRBV19 with TRBJ1-4; the D is unclear. The CDR3 consists of 14 residues. V shed 5 bases and J shed 6 bases, with 13 bases lying between them. CDR1 is LNHDA, CDR2 SQIVND, per germline (reference sequence). The CDR3 DNA follows: TGTGCCAGTAGTCGCGCGGTGTTTGATGAAAAACTGTTTTTT. Protein: CASSRAVFDEKLFF. Drawing the rest from reference TRBV19 and TRBJ1-4, the complete variable domain is DGGITQSPKYLFRKEGQNVTLSCEQNLNHDAMYWYRQDPGQGLRLIYYSQIVNDFQKGDIAEGYSVSREKKESFPLTVTSAQKNPTAFYLCASSRAVFDEKLFFGSGTQLSVL.

This clone was observed a handful of times. The chain links TRBV18 to TRBJ1-1; 8 bases are shared with TRBD1. Germline V lookup: CDR1 KGHSH, CDR2 LQKENI. The CDR3 consists of 14 residues. J lost 2 bases, V lost 5 bases, and 4 bases had no gene match. The DNA for the CDR3 is TGTGCCAGCTCAACGACAGGGGCCAACACTGAAGCTTTCTTT. Encoded protein: CASSTTGANTEAFF.